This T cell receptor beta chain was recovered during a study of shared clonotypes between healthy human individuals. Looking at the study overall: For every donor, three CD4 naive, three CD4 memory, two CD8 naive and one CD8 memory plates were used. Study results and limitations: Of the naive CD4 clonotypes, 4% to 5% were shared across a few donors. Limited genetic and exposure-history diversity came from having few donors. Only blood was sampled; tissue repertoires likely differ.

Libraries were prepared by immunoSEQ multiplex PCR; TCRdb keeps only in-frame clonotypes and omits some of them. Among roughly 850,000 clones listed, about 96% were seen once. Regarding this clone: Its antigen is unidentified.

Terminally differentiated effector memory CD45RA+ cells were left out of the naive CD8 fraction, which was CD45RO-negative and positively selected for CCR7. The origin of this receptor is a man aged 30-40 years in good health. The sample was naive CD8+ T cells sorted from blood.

The CDR3 loop is CASSAGGTAYEQYF. The CDR3 bases are TGTGCCAGCAGCGCCGGGGGGACAGCCTACGAGCAGTACTTC. The chain combines TRBV9 with TRBJ2-7; tentatively, D is TRBD1 or TRBD2 (7 bases each). CDR1 SGDLS and CDR2 YYNGEE come from the germline V gene. Trimming took 3 bases from V and 2 from J, leaving 12 bases between them. The CDR3 is 14 amino acids.